The TCR beta chain described here comes from a study of T cells in Graves' hyperthyroidism and ophthalmopathy. Details on this clonotype: Its matching antigen is unknown.

This CDR3 has 17 residues. CDR1 and CDR2 from the germline V gene are MNHEY and SVGEGT. Trimming at V came to 5 bases and at J to 0 bases, leaving 9 bases not matched to a gene. Amplified TCR beta CDR3 regions came from RNA transcripts. The HTBI primer set served for first-round RT-PCR of the TCR CDR3. One entry per CDR3 protein results from TCRdb running MiXCR on the multiplex PCR reads. This table has approximately 600,000 distinct CDR3 sequences, roughly 14% appearing once. Findings and limits, study-wide: In simple terms, a model built on 13 V-J features told ophthalmopathy apart from stable hyperthyroidism. Ophthalmopathy prediction by the model preceded onset by a median about 6 months.

The TCR comes from a woman between 40 and 55 years old with Graves' ophthalmopathy. The sample consisted of blood. V usage is TRBV6-2 or TRBV6-3 and J usage is TRBJ2-4; 8 bases map to TRBD2. The CDR3 DNA reads as TGTGCCAGCAGTCTCCGGGGGGGGGTTTTAGCCAAAAACATTCAGTACTTC. This gives the protein CASSLRGGVLAKNIQYF.